What follows are 21 T cell receptor beta chains derived from one specimen sequenced in a study of spatial heterogeneity in lung cancer. Their recognized antigens are unknown. General study points: Counts of expanded alpha and beta TCRs within tumors tracked the tumor nonsynonymous mutation count.

TCRdb re-analysed the 5' RACE reads in MiXCR, keeping a single row per CDR3 protein. Here the sample spans around 7,800 distinct CDR3 sequences, under 10% being singletons. As for time point: sample taken at primary tumor resection. The sample consisted of lung tumor tissue, taken at surgery. The receptor set was obtained from a male donor with early-stage non-small cell lung cancer.

In its sample, this clonotype ranks as medium-sized (0.01 to 0.1%). Because this beta chain is a stray read in a library intended to capture alpha chains, its abundance should not be given much weight. CDR3 loop: CASSLGGDPETQYF. Written as DNA, the CDR3 is TGTGCCAGCAGTCTAGGGGGGGATCCGGAGACCCAGTACTTC. This chain uses TRBV28 with TRBJ2-5, with D possibly being TRBD2 (7 bases). The CDR3 length is 14 residues. Germline CDR1 and CDR2: MDHEN and SYDVKM. With 5 bases removed from V and 5 bases from J, the gap between germline ends came to 15 bases.

This clonotype is judged medium-sized. This beta chain is off target for a library built for alpha chains, so its abundance means little. The chain uses TRBV7-2 and TRBJ1-1, with 7 bases aligning to TRBD1. Germline V gives CDR1 SGHTA, CDR2 FQGNSA. The CDR3 covers 15 residues. The trim removed 1 base at V and 7 bases at J, leaving 9 bases unmatched. The CDR3 sequence is CASSLGPTGLSEAFF. The CDR3 nucleotides are TGTGCCAGCAGCTTAGGCCCGACAGGGTTAAGTGAAGCTTTCTTT.

The sample holds many counts of this clonotype. This beta chain slipped into a library made for alpha chains as a stray read, so its size is not meaningful. V gene TRBV29-1 combines with J gene TRBJ2-1, with D possibly being TRBD1 or TRBD2 (5 bases each). The V gene lost 3 bases and the J gene lost 4 bases, with 13 bases spanning the gap. There are 14 residues in the CDR3. Germline V gene lookup returns CDR1 SQVTM and CDR2 ANQGSEA. CDR3 sequence: CSVDRGGPYNEQFF. DNA for the CDR3: TGCAGCGTTGATCGGGGCGGACCTTACAATGAGCAGTTCTTC.

By sample fraction, this clonotype is medium-sized (0.01 to 0.1%). This beta chain is a stray read from a library made for alpha chains; its abundance is not meaningful. This chain joins TRBV4-3 and TRBJ2-6; D gene ambiguous. This CDR3 spans 18 amino acids. Trimming took off 0 bases at V and 0 bases at J, with 12 bases between the two ends. Germline V gives CDR1 LGHNA, CDR2 YSLEER. CDR3 region: CASSQEGRFYSGANVLTF. The CDR3 DNA reads TGCGCCAGCAGCCAAGAAGGCAGGTTCTACTCTGGGGCCAACGTCCTGACTTTC.

This clonotype is labeled as medium-sized. This beta chain represents an off-target read in a library built for alpha chains; its size is of limited meaning. The chain links TRBV29-1 to TRBJ2-7; no definite D call. Germline CDR1 SQVTM, CDR2 ANQGSEA. CDR3 size: 11 residues. V was cut by 2 bases and J by 4 bases, with 6 bases left in between. CDR3 residues: CSVESRYEQYF. The CDR3 DNA follows: TGCAGCGTTGAAAGTAGGTACGAGCAGTACTTC.

In its sample, this clonotype is medium-sized (0.01 to 0.1%). Being off target in a library aimed at alpha chains, this beta chain has a size of little meaning. CDR3 coding DNA: TGTGCCATCAGTGAGAGGGGGAATAGCAATCAGCCCCAGCATTTT. Translation: CAISERGNSNQPQHF. The chain combines TRBV10-3 with TRBJ1-5, with D possibly TRBD1 on 6 matching bases. This CDR3 is 15 amino acids long. V was clipped by 2 bases and J by 0 bases, with 8 bases between them. CDR1 is ENHRY, CDR2 SYGVKD, per germline.

This clonotype has at least ten counts. The library was built for alpha chains, so this beta chain is an off-target read and its size means little. The chain links TRBV5-1 to TRBJ2-1; the D gene is possibly TRBD2 (6 bases). From germline, CDR1 is SGHRS and CDR2 YFSETQ. The CDR3 runs to 15 residues. Trimming stripped 0 bases from V and 3 bases from J, with 10 bases between. Written as DNA, the CDR3 is TGCGCCAGCAGCTTGGAACCCGGGGGCTACAATGAGCAGTTCTTC. Protein product: CASSLEPGGYNEQFF.

This clonotype showed up many times. This beta chain turned up in a library designed for alpha chains; as an off-target read, its abundance says little. The gene calls are TRBV10-3 and TRBJ2-5; 13 positions agree with TRBD2. The CDR3 contains 15 residues. Germline values: CDR1 ENHRY, CDR2 SYGVKD. V dropped 3 bases and J dropped 4; count of bases not matched to a gene: 2. In DNA, the CDR3 is TGTGCCATCAGTGACGGACTAGCGGGAGTAGAGACCCAGTACTTC. The encoded protein is CAISDGLAGVETQYF.

Comment on this clonotype: Since it is a stray read in a library aimed at alpha chains, this beta chain has a size that is not meaningful. The chain recombines TRBV12-3 or TRBV12-4 with TRBJ2-1; no firm D call. The CDR3 is made up of 12 amino acids. Trimming took off 6 bases at V and 11 bases at J, with 14 bases between the two ends. For the CDR3, the DNA is TGTGCCAGCAGGAACCCGGACCCCCAGCAGTTCTTC. Its protein is CASRNPDPQQFF.

By share of the sample, this clonotype is medium-sized. This beta chain is a stray read from a library made for alpha chains; its abundance is not meaningful. CDR3 in amino acids: CSALTPRGAANTGELFF. CDR3 nucleotide sequence: TGCAGTGCGTTAACTCCTCGGGGGGCAGCGAACACCGGGGAGCTGTTTTTT. The V and J genes are TRBV20-1 and TRBJ2-2; a weak D match, TRBD2 (7 bases). This CDR3 has 17 amino acids. V was pared by 6 bases and J by 0 bases, with 20 bases between. Germline V lookup: CDR1 DFQATT, CDR2 SNEGSKA (reference sequence).

In this sample, this clonotype turned up many times. The library was built for alpha chains, so this beta chain is an off-target read and its size means little. The V gene is TRBV2, the J gene TRBJ1-1; D possibly corresponds to TRBD1 (5 bases). Germline loops: CDR1 SNHLY, CDR2 FYNNEI. V lost 6 bases, J lost 1 base, and 6 bases lay in between. The CDR3 spans 12 residues. The CDR3 bases are TGTGCCAGCAGCAGGGAGAACACTGAAGCTTTCTTT. Translating gives CASSRENTEAFF.

By proportion, this clonotype is medium-sized. This beta chain turned up in a library designed for alpha chains; as an off-target read, its abundance says little. The chain couples TRBV29-1 to TRBJ2-5; 9 bases match TRBD1. V lost 4 bases, J lost 5 bases, and 5 bases stayed unmatched. In germline, CDR1 is SQVTM, CDR2 ANQGSEA. This CDR3 spans 13 amino acids. Here the CDR3 reads CSVGGTGMETQYF. The CDR3 DNA reads as TGCAGCGTTGGGGGGACAGGGATGGAGACCCAGTACTTC.

This clonotype is categorized as medium-sized. This beta chain lies outside the target of a library built for alpha chains; its clone size means little. This chain joins TRBV20-1 and TRBJ2-7; D is unresolved. The CDR3 consists of 12 residues. The germline gives CDR1 DFQATT, CDR2 SNEGSKA (reference sequence). V was shortened by 6 bases and J by 1 base, with 10 bases between the two germline ends. CDR3: CSAYDGSYEQYF. The CDR3 coding sequence is TGCAGTGCGTATGACGGGTCCTACGAGCAGTACTTC.

This clonotype was counted many times. This beta chain was picked up by a library intended for alpha chains and is off target, so its count carries little meaning. J is TRBJ1-5 and V is TRBV10-3; D perhaps matches TRBD1 (5 bases). CDR3 length: 17 residues. Germline CDR1 reads ENHRY; CDR2 reads SYGVKD. V lost 0 bases, J lost 2 bases, and 14 bases lay in between. CDR3 nucleotides: TGTGCCATCAGTGAGTCAGGGCGCTTGGGGGGCAATCAGCCCCAGCATTTT. This gives the protein CAISESGRLGGNQPQHF.

Worth noting for this clonotype: This beta chain is off target for a library built for alpha chains, so its abundance means little. J is TRBJ1-5 and V is TRBV19; D gene ambiguous. V lost 10 bases and J lost 5, with 18 bases in between. CDR1 and CDR2 from the germline V gene are LNHDA and SQIVND (reference sequence). This CDR3 spans 14 amino acids. CDR3 DNA: TGTGCCACCGGCCCTACGGGGATGGATCAGCCCCAGCATTTT. Residues: CATGPTGMDQPQHF.

Only a few counts were recorded for this clonotype. Within a library made for alpha chains, this beta chain is off target, and its count is uninformative. The V gene is TRBV28, the J gene TRBJ2-1; 9 nucleotides match TRBD2. The CDR3 runs to 16 residues. The V segment lost 6 bases and the J segment 1 base; nucleotides outside the gene matches: 7. Germline V lookup: CDR1 MDHEN, CDR2 SYDVKM. The CDR3 spells CASSPQTSGSYNEQFF. The CDR3 DNA is TGTGCCAGCAGCCCACAGACTAGCGGTTCCTACAATGAGCAGTTCTTC.

This clonotype has at least ten counts. This beta chain came through as a stray read in a library set up for alpha chains, and its size says little. The V gene is TRBV10-3, the J gene TRBJ2-1; D is undetermined. V was cut by 4 bases and J by 0 bases, with 10 bases left in between. This CDR3 is built from 15 residues. Germline lookup yields CDR1 ENHRY and CDR2 SYGVKD. The chain's CDR3 is CAISGTRSSYNEQFF. Written as DNA, the CDR3 is TGTGCCATCAGTGGGACCCGGAGCTCCTACAATGAGCAGTTCTTC.

This clonotype was counted at least ten times. This beta chain is off target for a library built for alpha chains, so its abundance means little. The gene calls are TRBV18 and TRBJ2-3; no definite D call. CDR1 and CDR2 (germline): KGHSH, LQKENI. The CDR3 has 14 residues. Trimming cost V 5 bases and J 6 bases, with 15 bases left between them. CDR3 nucleotides: TGTGCCAGCTCATCTTTAGCTGCACCCGATACGCAGTATTTT. This sequence encodes CASSSLAAPDTQYF.

By sample share, this clonotype is medium-sized (0.01 to 0.1%). Because the library targeted alpha chains, this beta chain is an off-target read whose size means little. V usage is TRBV7-9 and J usage is TRBJ1-2, with D possibly matching TRBD1 (6 bases). This CDR3 is 14 amino acids long. The germline gives CDR1 SEHNR, CDR2 FQNEAQ (reference sequence). Trimming removed 5 bases at V and 1 base at J, with 11 bases between. CDR3 coding DNA: TGTGCCAGCAGCCTAGGGGGAAATAACTATGGCTACACCTTC. It translates to CASSLGGNNYGYTF.

This clonotype was seen repeatedly, ten times or more. This beta chain represents an off-target read in a library built for alpha chains; its size is of limited meaning. The CDR3: CASSAQVMMGTTGELFF. As DNA, the CDR3 is TGTGCCAGCAGCGCCCAAGTCATGATGGGAACCACCGGGGAGCTGTTTTTT. This chain links TRBV7-9 with TRBJ2-2; D is unclear. CDR3 length: 17 amino acids. CDR1 is SEHNR and CDR2 is FQNEAQ in the germline V gene (reference sequence). V lost 5 bases, J lost 4 bases, and 20 bases lay in between.

This clonotype is labeled as medium-sized. Since it is a stray read in a library aimed at alpha chains, this beta chain has a size that is not meaningful. V usage is TRBV6-2 or TRBV6-3 and J usage is TRBJ2-5, with D maybe TRBD2 (5 bases). V lost 8 bases, J lost 11 bases, and 15 bases lay in between. The length of the CDR3 is 11 residues. Germline-derived CDR1 and CDR2 are MNHEY and SVGEGT. In nucleotides, the CDR3 is TGTGCCAGCGCCATCGGGAAGGTTCAGTACTTC. It is translated as CASAIGKVQYF.